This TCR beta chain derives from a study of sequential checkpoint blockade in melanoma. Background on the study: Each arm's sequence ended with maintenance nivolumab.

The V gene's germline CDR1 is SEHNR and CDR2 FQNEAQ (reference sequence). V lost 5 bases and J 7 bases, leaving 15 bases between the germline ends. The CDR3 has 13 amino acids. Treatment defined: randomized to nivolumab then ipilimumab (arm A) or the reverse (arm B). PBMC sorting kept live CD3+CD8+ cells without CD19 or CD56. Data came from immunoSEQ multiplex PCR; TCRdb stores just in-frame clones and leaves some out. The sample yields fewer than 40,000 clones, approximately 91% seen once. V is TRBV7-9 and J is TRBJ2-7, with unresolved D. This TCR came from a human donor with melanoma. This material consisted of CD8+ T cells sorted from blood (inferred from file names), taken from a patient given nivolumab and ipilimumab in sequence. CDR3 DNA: TGTGCCAGCAGCCCGACGGCGTCCCTGGAGCAGTACGTC. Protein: CASSPTASLEQYV.